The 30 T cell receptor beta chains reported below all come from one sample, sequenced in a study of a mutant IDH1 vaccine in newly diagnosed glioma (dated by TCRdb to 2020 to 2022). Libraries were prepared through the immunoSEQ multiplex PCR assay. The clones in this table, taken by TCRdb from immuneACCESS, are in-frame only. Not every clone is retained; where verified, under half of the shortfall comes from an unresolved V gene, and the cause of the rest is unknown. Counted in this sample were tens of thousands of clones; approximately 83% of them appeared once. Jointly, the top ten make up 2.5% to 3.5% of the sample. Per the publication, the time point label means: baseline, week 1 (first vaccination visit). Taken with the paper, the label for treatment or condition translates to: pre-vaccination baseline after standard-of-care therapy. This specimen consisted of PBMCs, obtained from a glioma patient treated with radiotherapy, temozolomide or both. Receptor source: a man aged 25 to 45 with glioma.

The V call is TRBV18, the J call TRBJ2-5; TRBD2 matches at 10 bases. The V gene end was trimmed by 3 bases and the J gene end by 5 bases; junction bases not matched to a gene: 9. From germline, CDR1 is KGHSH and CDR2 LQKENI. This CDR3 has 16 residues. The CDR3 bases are TGTGCCAGCTCACCTCACAAGGGACTAGCGTCGGAGACCCAGTACTTC. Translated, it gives CASSPHKGLASETQYF.

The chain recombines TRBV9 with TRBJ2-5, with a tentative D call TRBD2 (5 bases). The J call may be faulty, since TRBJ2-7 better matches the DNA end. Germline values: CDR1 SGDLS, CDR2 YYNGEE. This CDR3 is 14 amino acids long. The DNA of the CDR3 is TGTGCCAGCAGCGTCGGAGGCAGTACCTACGAGCAGTACTTC. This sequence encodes CASSVGGSTYEQYF.

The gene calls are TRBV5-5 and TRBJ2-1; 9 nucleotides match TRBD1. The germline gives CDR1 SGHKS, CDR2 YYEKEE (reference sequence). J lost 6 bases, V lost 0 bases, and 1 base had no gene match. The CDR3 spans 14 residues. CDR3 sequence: CASSLGDRVNEQFF. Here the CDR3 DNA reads TGTGCCAGCAGCTTGGGGGACAGGGTCAATGAGCAGTTCTTC. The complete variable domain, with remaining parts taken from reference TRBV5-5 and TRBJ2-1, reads DAGVTQSPTHLIKTRGQQVTLRCSPISGHKSVSWYQQVLGQGPQFIFQYYEKEERGRGNFPDRFSARQFPNYSSELNVNALLLGDSALYLCASSLGDRVNEQFFGPGTRLTVL.

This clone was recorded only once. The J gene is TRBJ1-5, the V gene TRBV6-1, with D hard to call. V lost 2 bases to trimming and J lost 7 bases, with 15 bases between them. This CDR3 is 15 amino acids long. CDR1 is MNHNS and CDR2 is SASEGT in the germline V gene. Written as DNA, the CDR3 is TGTGCCAGCAGTGAATTGGGGAGTTTTGGACAGCCCCAGCATTTT. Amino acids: CASSELGSFGQPQHF.

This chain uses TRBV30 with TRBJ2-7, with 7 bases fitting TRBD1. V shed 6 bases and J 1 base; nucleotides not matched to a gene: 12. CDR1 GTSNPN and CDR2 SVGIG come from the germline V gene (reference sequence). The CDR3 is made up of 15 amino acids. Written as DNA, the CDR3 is TGTGCCTGCGAATCCCGGGACAGAGTATCCTACGAGCAGTACTTC. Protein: CACESRDRVSYEQYF.

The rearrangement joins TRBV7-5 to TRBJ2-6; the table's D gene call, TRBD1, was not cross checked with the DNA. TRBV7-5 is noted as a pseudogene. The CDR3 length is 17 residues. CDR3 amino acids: CARSSPGQVLGANVLTF. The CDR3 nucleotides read TGTGCCAGAAGCTCCCCGGGACAGGTTCTAGGGGCCAACGTCCTGACTTTC.

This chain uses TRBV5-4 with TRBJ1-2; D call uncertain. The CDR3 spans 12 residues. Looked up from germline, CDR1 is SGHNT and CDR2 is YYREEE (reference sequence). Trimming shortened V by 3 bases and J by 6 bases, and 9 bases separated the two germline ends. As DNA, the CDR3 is TGTGCCAGCAGCTCTGTTCTGGATGGCTACACCTTC. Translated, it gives CASSSVLDGYTF. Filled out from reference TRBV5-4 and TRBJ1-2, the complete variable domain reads ETGVTQSPTHLIKTRGQQVTLRCSSQSGHNTVSWYQQALGQGPQFIFQYYREEENGRGNFPPRFSGLQFPNYSSELNVNALELDDSALYLCASSSVLDGYTFGSGTRLTVV.

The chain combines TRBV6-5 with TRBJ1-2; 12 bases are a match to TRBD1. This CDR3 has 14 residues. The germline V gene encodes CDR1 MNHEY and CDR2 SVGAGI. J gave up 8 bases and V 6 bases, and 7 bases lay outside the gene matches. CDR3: CASRGTGGAEGYTF. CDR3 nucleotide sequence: TGTGCCAGCAGGGGGACAGGGGGCGCGGAAGGCTACACCTTC.

Here the CDR3 DNA reads TGTGCCAGCAGCTTAGATATGAACACTGAAGCTTTCTTT. Translating gives CASSLDMNTEAFF. This sequence joins TRBV7-9 and TRBJ1-1; D is unresolved. The CDR3 has 13 amino acids. Trimming pared 1 base from V and 0 bases from J, leaving 3 bases between. Per the germline V gene, CDR1 is SEHNR and CDR2 is FQNEAQ (reference sequence).

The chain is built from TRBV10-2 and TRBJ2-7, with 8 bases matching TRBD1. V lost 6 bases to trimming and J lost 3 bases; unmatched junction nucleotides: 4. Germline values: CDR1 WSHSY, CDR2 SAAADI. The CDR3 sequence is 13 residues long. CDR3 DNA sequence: TGCGCCAGCAGCGCTGACAGGGGCTACGAGCAGTACTTC. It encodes CASSADRGYEQYF.

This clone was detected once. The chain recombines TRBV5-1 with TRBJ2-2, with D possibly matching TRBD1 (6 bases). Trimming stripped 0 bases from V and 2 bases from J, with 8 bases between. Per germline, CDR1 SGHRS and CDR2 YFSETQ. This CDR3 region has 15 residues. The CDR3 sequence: CASSLGTVNTGELFF. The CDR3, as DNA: TGCGCCAGCAGCTTGGGGACAGTCAACACCGGGGAGCTGTTTTTT.

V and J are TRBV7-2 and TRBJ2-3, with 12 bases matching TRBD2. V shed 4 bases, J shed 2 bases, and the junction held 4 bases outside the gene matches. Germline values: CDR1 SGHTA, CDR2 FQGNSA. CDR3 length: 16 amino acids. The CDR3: CASSSGLAGITDTQYF. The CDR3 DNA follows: TGTGCCAGCAGCTCAGGACTAGCGGGGATCACAGATACGCAGTATTTT.

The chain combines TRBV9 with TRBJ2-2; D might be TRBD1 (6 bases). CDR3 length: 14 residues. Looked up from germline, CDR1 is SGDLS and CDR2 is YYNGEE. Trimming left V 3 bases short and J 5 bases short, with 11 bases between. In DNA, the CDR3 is TGTGCCAGCAGCGGGACAGACTTTACCGGGGAGCTGTTTTTT. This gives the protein CASSGTDFTGELFF.

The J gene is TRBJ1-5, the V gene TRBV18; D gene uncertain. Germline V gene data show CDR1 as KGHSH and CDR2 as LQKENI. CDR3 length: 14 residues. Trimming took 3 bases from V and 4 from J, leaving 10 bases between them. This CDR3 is CASSPPGPNQPQHF. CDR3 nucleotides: TGTGCCAGCTCACCCCCCGGTCCGAATCAGCCCCAGCATTTT.

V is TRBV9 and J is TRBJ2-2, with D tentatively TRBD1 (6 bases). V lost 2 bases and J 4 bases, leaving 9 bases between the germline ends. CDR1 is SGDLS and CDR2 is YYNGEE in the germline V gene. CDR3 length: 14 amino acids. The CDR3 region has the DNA TGTGCCAGCAGCGTCTCGGACAGCACCGGGGAGCTGTTTTTT. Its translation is CASSVSDSTGELFF.

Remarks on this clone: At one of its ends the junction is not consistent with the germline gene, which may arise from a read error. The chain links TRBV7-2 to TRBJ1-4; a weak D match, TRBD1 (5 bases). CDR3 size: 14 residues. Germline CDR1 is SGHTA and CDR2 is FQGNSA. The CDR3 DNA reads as TGTGCCAGCAGCTTGGGGGGAGGTCAGGAAAAGCTGTTTTTT. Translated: CASSLGGGQEKLFF. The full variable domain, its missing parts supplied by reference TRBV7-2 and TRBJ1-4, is GAGVSQSPSNKVTEKGKDVELRCDPISGHTALYWYRQSLGQGLEFLIYFQGNSAPDKSGLPSDRFSAERTGGSVSTLTIQRTQQEDSAVYLCASSLGGGQEKLFFGSGTQLSVL.

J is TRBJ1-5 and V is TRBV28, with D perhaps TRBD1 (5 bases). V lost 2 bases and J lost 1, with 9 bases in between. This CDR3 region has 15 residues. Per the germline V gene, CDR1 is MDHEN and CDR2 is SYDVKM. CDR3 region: CASSLQGWSNQPQHF. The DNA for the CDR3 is TGTGCCAGCAGTTTACAGGGATGGAGCAATCAGCCCCAGCATTTT.

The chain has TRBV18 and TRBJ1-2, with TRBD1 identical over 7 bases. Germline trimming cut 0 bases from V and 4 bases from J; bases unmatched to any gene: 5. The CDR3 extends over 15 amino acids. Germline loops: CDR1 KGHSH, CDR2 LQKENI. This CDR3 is CASSPPSTGIYGYTF. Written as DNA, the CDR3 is TGTGCCAGCTCACCACCGTCGACAGGGATCTATGGCTACACCTTC. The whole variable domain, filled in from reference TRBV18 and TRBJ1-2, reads NAGVMQNPRHLVRRRGQEARLRCSPMKGHSHVYWYRQLPEEGLKFMVYLQKENIIDESGMPKERFSAEFPKEGPSILRIQQVVRGDSAAYFCASSPPSTGIYGYTFGSGTRLTVV.

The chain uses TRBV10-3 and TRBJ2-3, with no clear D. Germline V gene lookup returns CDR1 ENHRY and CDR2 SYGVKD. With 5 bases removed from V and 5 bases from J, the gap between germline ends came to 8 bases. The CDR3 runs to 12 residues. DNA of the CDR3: TGTGCCATCAGTCCCCATGGAGATACGCAGTATTTT. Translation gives CAISPHGDTQYF.

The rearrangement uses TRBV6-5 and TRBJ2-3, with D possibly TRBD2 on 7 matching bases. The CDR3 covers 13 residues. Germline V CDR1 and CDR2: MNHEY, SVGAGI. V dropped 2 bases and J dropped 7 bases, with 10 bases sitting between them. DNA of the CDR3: TGTGCCAGCAGTTACGAGGGGGGGAATACGCAGTATTTT. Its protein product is CASSYEGGNTQYF.

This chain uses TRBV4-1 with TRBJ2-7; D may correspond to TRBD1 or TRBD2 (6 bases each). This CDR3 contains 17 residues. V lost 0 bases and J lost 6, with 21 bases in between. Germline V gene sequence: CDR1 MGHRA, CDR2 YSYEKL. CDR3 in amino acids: CASSQETVRGTLLEQYF. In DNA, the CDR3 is TGCGCCAGCAGCCAAGAGACGGTTCGCGGGACACTTCTCGAGCAGTACTTC.

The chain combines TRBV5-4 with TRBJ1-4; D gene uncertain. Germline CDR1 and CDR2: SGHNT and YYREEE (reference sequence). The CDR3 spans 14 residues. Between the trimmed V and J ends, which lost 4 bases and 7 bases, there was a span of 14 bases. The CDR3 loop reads CASSKDSKGEKLFF. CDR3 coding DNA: TGTGCCAGCAGCAAGGACTCAAAGGGTGAAAAACTGTTTTTT.

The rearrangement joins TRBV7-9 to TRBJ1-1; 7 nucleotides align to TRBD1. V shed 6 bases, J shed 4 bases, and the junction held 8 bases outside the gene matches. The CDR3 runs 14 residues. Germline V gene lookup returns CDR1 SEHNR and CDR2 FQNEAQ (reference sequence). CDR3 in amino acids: CASSPGQRTTEAFF. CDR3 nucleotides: TGTGCCAGCAGTCCGGGACAGAGGACCACTGAAGCTTTCTTT.

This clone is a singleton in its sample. CDR3 bases: TGTGCCAGTAGTATAGGCCAGGGCTCCTACGAGCAGTACTTC. Translation gives CASSIGQGSYEQYF. The J gene is TRBJ2-7, the V gene TRBV19; the D gene is possibly TRBD1 (5 bases). This CDR3 has 14 residues. Germline assignment: CDR1 LNHDA and CDR2 SQIVND (reference sequence). V was shortened by 1 base and J by 0 bases, with 7 bases between the two germline ends.

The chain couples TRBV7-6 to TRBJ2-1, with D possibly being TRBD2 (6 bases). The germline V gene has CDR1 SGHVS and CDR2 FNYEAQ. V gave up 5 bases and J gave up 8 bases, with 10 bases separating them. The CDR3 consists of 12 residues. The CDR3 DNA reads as TGTGCCAGCAGCCGGACGGGGGATGAGCAGTTCTTC. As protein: CASSRTGDEQFF. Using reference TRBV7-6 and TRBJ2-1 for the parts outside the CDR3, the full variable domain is GAGVSQSPRYKVTKRGQDVALRCDPISGHVSLYWYRQALGQGPEFLTYFNYEAQQDKSGLPNDRFSAERPEGSISTLTIQRTEQRDSAMYRCASSRTGDEQFFGPGTRLTVL.

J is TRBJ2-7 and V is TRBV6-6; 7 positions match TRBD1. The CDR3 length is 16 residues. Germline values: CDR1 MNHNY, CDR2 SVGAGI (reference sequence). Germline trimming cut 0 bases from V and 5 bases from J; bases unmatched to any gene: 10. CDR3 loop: CASSYSNWQGDDEQYF. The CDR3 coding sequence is TGTGCCAGCAGTTACTCGAATTGGCAGGGGGACGACGAGCAGTACTTC.

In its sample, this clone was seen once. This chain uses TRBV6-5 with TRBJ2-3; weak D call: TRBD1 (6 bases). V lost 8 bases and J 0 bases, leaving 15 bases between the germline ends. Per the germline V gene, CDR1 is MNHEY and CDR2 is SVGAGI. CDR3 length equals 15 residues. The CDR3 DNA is TGTGCCAGCCGACCACGGACAGCTAGCACAGATACGCAGTATTTT. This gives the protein CASRPRTASTDTQYF.

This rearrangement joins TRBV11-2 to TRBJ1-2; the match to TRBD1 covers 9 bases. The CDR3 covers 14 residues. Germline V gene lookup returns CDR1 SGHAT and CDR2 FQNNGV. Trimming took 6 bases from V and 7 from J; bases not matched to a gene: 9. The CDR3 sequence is CASRTWDRDRGYTF. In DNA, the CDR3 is TGTGCCAGCAGAACCTGGGACAGGGATCGTGGCTACACCTTC.

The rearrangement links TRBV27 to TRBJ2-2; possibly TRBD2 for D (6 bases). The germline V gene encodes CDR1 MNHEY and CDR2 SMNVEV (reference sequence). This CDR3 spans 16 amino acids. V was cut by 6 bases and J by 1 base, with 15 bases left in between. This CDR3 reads CASSPTAGMNTGELFF. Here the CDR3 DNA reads TGTGCCAGCAGCCCGACGGCGGGGATGAACACCGGGGAGCTGTTTTTT.

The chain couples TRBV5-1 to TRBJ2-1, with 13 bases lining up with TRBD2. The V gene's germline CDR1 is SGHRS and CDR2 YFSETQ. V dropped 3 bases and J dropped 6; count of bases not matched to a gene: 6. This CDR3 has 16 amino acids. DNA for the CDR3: TGCGCCAGCAGCTCCCAACTAGCGGGGGGGATCAATGAGCAGTTCTTC. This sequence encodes CASSSQLAGGINEQFF.